This T cell receptor beta chain was sequenced for a study of T cells in localized non-small cell lung cancer. Study-wide findings and caveats: Uninvolved adjacent lung had the highest recorded T cell clonality, with tumor below it. Overall survival was longer when the density of T cells in the blood was higher. Within adjacent lung there appeared a median around 55 of the top 100 tumor clones. Only one tumor region went through sequencing, so heterogeneity may still be there.

Profiling relied on immunoSEQ multiplex PCR, and the TCRdb table lists in-frame clones only, not all of them. The repertoire holds approximately 43,000 clones, with about 90% as singletons. Germline CDR1 SGHDN, CDR2 FVKESK. Trimming left V 1 base short and J 4 bases short, with 10 bases between. The length of the CDR3 is 14 residues. For this clone: Its target is not known.

Sequenced material: peripheral blood, taken before any cancer treatment. The V gene is TRBV14, the J gene TRBJ2-5, with unresolved D. The sequence was collected from a female donor at least 60 years old with stage I squamous cell lung carcinoma. The CDR3 bases are TGTGCCAGCAGCCAAGCCGCACCCCCAGAGACCCAGTACTTC. Translation: CASSQAAPPETQYF.